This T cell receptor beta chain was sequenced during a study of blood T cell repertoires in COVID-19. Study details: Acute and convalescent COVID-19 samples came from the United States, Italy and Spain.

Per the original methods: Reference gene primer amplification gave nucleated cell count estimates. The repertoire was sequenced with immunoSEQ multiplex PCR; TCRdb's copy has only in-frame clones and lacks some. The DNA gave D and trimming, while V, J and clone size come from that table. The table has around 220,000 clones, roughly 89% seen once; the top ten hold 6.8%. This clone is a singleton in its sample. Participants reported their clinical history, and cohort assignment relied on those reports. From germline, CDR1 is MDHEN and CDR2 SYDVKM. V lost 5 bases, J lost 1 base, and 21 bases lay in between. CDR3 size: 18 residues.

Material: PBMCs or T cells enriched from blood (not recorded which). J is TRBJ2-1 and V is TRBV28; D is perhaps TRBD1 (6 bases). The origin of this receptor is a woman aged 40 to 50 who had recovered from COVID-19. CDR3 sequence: CASSPMTGGGHSYNEQFF. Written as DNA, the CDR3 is TGTGCCAGCAGTCCGATGACTGGGGGCGGGCATTCCTACAATGAGCAGTTCTTC. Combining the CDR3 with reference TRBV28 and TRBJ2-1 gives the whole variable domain DVKVTQSSRYLVKRTGEKVFLECVQDMDHENMFWYRQDPGLGLRLIYFSYDVKMKEKGDIPEGYSVSREKKERFSLILESASTNQTSMYLCASSPMTGGGHSYNEQFFGPGTRLTVL.